These 5 T cell receptor beta chains were sequenced from one sample in a study of cytomegalovirus exposure and HLA in healthy donors. It was with 60 Vbeta and 13 Jbeta primers that the PCR ran. Sequenced by immunoSEQ multiplex PCR; TCRdb stores in-frame clones only, minus some. The sample carries some 190,000 clones, about three quarters recorded once. Material: PBMCs. These receptors originate from a man aged 18 to 29 in good health and CMV-seronegative.

The sample holds one count of this clone. The J gene is TRBJ1-2, the V gene TRBV4-2; 12 bases align to TRBD1. The germline V gene has CDR1 LGHNA and CDR2 YNFKEQ. V lost 0 bases to trimming and J lost 7 bases; unmatched junction nucleotides: 9. The CDR3 has 17 amino acids. CDR3 in DNA: TGTGCCAGCAGCCAAGACGGGACAGGGGGCAGCGTCAGTGGCTACACCTTC. Its translation is CASSQDGTGGSVSGYTF.

The chain links TRBV5-1 to TRBJ2-3; 7 nucleotides match TRBD1. The CDR3 runs 16 residues. Germline V gene lookup returns CDR1 SGHRS and CDR2 YFSETQ. V lost 4 bases and J lost 0; bases outside the gene matches: 8. CDR3 amino acids: CASSPGTGDSTDTQYF. Here the CDR3 DNA reads TGCGCCAGCAGCCCGGGCACAGGGGATAGCACAGATACGCAGTATTTT.

The CDR3: CASMRDRGRVNTEAFF. In DNA form, the CDR3 reads TGTGCCAGTATGCGGGACAGGGGGCGTGTGAACACTGAAGCTTTCTTT. V is TRBV19 and J is TRBJ1-1; 12 positions match TRBD1. The germline CDR1 and CDR2 sequences are LNHDA and SQIVND (reference sequence). This CDR3 contains 16 residues. V was pared by 7 bases and J by 0 bases, with 6 bases of the junction left unmatched.

The chain couples TRBV7-9 to TRBJ2-7; the match to TRBD1 covers 7 bases. V was pared by 1 base and J by 5 bases, with 5 bases of the junction left unmatched. Germline V gene sequence: CDR1 SEHNR, CDR2 FQNEAQ (reference sequence). CDR3 size: 14 residues. CDR3 in amino acids: CASSLVGGWNEQYF. CDR3 in DNA: TGTGCCAGCAGCTTAGTAGGGGGCTGGAACGAGCAGTACTTC. Complete variable domain (other parts from reference TRBV7-9 and TRBJ2-7): DTGVSQNPRHKITKRGQNVTFRCDPISEHNRLYWYRQTLGQGPEFLTYFQNEAQLEKSRLLSDRFSAERPKGSFSTLEIQRTEQGDSAMYLCASSLVGGWNEQYFGPGTRLTVT.

This chain links TRBV30 with TRBJ1-3; D is unclear. CDR1 is GTSNPN and CDR2 is SVGIG in the germline V gene (reference sequence). V shed 2 bases and J shed 1 base, with 3 bases lying between them. The CDR3 runs to 12 residues. The CDR3 spells CAWSSSGNTIYF. The CDR3 DNA reads as TGTGCCTGGAGTTCTTCTGGAAACACCATATATTTT. Drawing the rest from reference TRBV30 and TRBJ1-3, the complete variable domain is SQTIHQWPATLVQPVGSPLSLECTVEGTSNPNLYWYRQAAGRGLQLLFYSVGIGQISSEVPQNLSASRPQDRQFILSSKKLLLSDSGFYLCAWSSSGNTIYFGEGSWLTVV.